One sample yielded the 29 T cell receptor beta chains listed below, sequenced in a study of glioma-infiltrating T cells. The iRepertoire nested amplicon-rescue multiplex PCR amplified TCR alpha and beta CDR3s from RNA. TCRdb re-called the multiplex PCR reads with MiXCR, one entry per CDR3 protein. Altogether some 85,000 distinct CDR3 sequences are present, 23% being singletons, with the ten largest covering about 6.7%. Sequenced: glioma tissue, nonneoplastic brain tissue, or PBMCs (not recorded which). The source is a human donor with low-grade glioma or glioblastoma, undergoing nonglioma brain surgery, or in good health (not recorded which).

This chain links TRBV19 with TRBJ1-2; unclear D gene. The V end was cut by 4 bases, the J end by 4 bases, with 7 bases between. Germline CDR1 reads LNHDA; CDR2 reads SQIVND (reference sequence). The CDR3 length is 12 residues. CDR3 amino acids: CASSNLVYGYTF. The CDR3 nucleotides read TGTGCCAGTAGTAACCTTGTCTATGGCTACACCTTC. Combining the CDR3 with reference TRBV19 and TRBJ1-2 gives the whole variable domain DGGITQSPKYLFRKEGQNVTLSCEQNLNHDAMYWYRQDPGQGLRLIYYSQIVNDFQKGDIAEGYSVSREKKESFPLTVTSAQKNPTAFYLCASSNLVYGYTFGSGTRLTVV.

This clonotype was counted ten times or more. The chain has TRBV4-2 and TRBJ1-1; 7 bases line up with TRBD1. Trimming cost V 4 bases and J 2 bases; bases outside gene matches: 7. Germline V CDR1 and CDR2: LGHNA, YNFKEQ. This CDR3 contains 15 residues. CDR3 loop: CASSRGTALNTEAFF. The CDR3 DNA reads TGTGCCAGCAGCCGAGGGACAGCCCTAAACACTGAAGCTTTCTTT.

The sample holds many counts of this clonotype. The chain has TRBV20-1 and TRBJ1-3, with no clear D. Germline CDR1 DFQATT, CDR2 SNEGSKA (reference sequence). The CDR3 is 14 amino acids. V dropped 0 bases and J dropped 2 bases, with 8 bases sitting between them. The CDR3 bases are TGCAGTGCTAGAGATCCCCAGACTGGAAACACCATATATTTT. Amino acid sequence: CSARDPQTGNTIYF.

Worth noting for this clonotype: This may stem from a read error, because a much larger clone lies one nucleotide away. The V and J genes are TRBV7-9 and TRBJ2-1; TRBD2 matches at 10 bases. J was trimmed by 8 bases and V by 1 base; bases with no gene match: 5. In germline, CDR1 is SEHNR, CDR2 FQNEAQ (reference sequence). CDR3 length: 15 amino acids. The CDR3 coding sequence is TGTGCCAGCAGCTTAGATAGCGGGAGGACCCATGAGCAGTTCTTC. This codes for CASSLDSGRTHEQFF.

The CDR3 DNA is TGTGCCAGTAAGTCTAGCGGTTACAATGAGCAGTACTTC. It codes for CASKSSGYNEQYF. The V gene is TRBV19, the J gene TRBJ2-5, with 7 bases fitting TRBD2. Unmatched junction bases numbered 13, after V lost 7 bases and J lost 11 bases. This CDR3 spans 13 amino acids. Germline CDR1 and CDR2: LNHDA and SQIVND (reference sequence).

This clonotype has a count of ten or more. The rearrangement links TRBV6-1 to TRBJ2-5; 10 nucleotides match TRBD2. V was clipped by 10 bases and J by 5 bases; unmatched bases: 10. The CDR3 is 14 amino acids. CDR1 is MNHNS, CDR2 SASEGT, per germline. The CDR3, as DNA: TGTGCCACTCGTACACTAGCGGGGATGGAGACCCAGTACTTC. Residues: CATRTLAGMETQYF.

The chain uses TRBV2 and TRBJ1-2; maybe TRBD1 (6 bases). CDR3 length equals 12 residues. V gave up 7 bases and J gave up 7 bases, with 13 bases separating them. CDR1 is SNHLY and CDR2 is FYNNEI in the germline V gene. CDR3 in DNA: TGTGCCAGCAAAAGGACAGAATCTGGCTACACCTTC. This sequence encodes CASKRTESGYTF.

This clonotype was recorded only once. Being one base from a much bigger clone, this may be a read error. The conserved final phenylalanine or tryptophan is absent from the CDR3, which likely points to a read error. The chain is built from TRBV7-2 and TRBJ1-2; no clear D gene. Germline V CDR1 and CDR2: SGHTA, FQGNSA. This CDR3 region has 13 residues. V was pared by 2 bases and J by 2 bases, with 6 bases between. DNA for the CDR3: TGTGCCAGCAGCTTACTCAGAAACTATGGCTACACCTTA. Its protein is CASSLLRNYGYTL.

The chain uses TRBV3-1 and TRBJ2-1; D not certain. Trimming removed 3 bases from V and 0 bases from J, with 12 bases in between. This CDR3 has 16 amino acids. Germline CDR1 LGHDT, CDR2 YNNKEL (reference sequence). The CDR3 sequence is CASSQGFSSSYNEQFF. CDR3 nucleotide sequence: TGTGCCAGCAGCCAGGGTTTTTCAAGCTCCTACAATGAGCAGTTCTTC.

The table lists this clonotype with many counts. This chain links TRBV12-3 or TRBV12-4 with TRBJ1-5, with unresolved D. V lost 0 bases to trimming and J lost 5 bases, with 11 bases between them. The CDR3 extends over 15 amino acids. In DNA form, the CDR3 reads TGTGCCAGCAGTTTAGCCCCCCGATCGTATCAGCCCCAGCATTTT. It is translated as CASSLAPRSYQPQHF.

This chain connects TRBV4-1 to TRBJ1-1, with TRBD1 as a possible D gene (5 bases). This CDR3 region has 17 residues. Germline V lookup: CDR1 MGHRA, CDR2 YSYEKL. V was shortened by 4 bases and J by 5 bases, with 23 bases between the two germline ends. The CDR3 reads CASSRVGRDGRATEAFF. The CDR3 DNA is TGCGCCAGCAGCCGGGTCGGGAGGGACGGGAGGGCAACTGAAGCTTTCTTT.

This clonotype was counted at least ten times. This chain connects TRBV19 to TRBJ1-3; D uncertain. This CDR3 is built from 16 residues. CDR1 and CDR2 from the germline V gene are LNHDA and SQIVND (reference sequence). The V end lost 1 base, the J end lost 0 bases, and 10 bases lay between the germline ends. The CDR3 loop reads CASSIVAGPSGNTIYF. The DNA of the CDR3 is TGTGCCAGTAGTATAGTGGCAGGTCCCTCTGGAAACACCATATATTTT.

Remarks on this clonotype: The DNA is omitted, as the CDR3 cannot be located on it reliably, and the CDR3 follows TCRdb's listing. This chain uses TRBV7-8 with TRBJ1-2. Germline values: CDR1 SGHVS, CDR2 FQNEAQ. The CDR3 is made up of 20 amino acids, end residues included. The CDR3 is CASSFYICSASRTVNYGYTF.

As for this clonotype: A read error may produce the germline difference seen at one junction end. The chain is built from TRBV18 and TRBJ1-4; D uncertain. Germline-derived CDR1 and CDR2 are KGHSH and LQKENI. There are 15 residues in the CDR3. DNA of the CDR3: TGTGCCGGCTCACCACCACATAGGTCTAATAAAAAACTGTTTTTT. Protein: CAGSPPHRSNKKLFF.

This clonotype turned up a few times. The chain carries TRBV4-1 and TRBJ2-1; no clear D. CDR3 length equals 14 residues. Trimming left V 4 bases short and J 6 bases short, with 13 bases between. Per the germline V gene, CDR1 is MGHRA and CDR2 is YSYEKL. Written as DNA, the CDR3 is TGCGCCAGCAGCCCAGAGAGGCAACTCAATGAGCAGTTCTTC. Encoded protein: CASSPERQLNEQFF.

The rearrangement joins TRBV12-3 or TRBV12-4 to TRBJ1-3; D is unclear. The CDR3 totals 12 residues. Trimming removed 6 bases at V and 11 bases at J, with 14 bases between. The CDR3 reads CASSRVMLSIYF. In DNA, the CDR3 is TGTGCCAGCAGCCGGGTTATGTTATCCATATATTTT.

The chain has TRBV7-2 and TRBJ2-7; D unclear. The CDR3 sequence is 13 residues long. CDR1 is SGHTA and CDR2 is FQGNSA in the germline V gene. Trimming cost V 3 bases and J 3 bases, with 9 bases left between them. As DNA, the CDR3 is TGTGCCAGCAGCTTGAGTACTTTCTACGAGCAGTACTTC. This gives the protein CASSLSTFYEQYF.

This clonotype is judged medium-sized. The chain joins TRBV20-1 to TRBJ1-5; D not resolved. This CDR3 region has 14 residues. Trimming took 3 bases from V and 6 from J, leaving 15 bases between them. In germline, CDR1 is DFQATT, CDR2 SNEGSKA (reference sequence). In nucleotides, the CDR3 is TGCAGTGCTAGGTTCCCGGGGATGGGTCAGCCCCAGCATTTT. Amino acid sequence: CSARFPGMGQPQHF.

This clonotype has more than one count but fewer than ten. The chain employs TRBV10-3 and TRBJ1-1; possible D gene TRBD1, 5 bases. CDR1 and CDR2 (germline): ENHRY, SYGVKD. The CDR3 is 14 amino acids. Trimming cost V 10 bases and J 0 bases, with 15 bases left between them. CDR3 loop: CASCREQMNTEAFF. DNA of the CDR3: TGTGCCAGTTGCAGGGAGCAGATGAACACTGAAGCTTTCTTT.

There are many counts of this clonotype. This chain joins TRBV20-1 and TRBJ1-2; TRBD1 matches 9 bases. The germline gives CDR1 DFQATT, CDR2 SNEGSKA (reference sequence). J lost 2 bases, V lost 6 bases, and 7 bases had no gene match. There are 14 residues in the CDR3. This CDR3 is CSAIQGAWNYGYTF. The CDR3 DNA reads TGCAGTGCCATACAGGGGGCGTGGAACTATGGCTACACCTTC.

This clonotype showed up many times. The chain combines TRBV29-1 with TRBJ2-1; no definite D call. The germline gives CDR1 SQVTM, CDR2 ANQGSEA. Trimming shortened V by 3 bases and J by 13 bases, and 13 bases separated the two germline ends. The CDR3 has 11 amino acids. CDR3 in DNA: TGCAGCGTTGACGGTGGAAAGGAACAGTTCTTC. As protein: CSVDGGKEQFF.

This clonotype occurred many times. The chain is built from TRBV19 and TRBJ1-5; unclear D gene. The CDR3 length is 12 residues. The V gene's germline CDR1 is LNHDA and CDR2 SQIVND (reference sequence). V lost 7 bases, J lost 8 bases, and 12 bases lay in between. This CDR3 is CASTGPFEPQHF. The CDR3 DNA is TGTGCCAGTACCGGGCCCTTTGAGCCCCAGCATTTT.

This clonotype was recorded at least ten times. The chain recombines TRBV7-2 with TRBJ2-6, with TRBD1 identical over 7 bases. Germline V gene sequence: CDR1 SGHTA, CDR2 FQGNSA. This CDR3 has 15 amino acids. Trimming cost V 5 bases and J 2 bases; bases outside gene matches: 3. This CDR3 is CASSLRGPGANVLTF. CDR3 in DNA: TGTGCCAGCAGCCTTAGGGGGCCTGGGGCCAACGTCCTGACTTTC.

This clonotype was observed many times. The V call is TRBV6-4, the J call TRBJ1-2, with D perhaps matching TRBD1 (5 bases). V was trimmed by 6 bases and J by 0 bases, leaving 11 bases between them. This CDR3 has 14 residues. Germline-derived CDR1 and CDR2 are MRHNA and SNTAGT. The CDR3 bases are TGTGCCAGCAGCGAAGGACAATCTAACTATGGCTACACCTTC. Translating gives CASSEGQSNYGYTF.

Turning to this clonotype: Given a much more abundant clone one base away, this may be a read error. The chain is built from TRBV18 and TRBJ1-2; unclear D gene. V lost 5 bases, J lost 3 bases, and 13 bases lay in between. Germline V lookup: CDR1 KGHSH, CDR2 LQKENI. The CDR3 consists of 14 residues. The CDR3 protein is CASSSTVNDYGYTF. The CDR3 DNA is TGTGCCAGCTCATCTACAGTGAACGACTATGGCTACACCTTC.

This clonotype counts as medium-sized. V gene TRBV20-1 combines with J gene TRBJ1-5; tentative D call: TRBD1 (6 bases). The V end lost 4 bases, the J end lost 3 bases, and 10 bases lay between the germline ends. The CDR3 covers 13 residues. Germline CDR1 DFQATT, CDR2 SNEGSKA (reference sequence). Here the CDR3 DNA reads TGCAGTGCTACAGCGGGACACAATCAGCCCCAGCATTTT. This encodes CSATAGHNQPQHF.

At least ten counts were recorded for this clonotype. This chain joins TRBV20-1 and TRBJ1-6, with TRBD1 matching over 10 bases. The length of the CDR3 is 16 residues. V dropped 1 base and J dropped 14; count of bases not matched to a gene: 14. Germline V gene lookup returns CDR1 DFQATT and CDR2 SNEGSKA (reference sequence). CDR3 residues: CSARGRDRGSQSALHF. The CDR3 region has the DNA TGCAGTGCTAGAGGCCGGGACAGGGGCTCCCAGTCGGCCCTCCACTTT.

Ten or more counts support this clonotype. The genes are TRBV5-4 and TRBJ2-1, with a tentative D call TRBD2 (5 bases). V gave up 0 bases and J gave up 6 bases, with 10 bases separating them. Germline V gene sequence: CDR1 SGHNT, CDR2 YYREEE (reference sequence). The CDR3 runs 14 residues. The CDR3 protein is CASSLGGVLNEQFF. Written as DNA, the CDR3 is TGTGCCAGCAGCTTGGGGGGAGTACTCAATGAGCAGTTCTTC.

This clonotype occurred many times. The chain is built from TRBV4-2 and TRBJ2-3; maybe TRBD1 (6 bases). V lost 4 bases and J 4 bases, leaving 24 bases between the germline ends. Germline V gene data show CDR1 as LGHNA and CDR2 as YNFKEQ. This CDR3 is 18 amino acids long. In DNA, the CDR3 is TGTGCCAGCAGCCGCCGTTCCTCCCGGGACACTGGGCCAGATACGCAGTATTTT. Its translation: CASSRRSSRDTGPDTQYF.